The 5 T cell receptor beta chains given below trace back to one sample, sequenced in a study of shared clonotypes between healthy human individuals. Clones were read by immunoSEQ multiplex PCR, and TCRdb kept only the in-frame ones, dropping some. Of around 2,000,000 clones in the sample, 85% to 95% are singletons; the top ten hold around 1.1%. Naive CD8 populations comprised CD45RO-negative cells positively selected for CCR7, excluding terminally differentiated effector memory CD45RA+ cells. The sequencing sample was made of naive CD8+ T cells sorted from blood. The receptors were gathered from a man younger than 35 in good health.

The chain has TRBV6-5 and TRBJ2-5, with D perhaps matching TRBD2 (5 bases). Gene TRBJ2-7 matches the end of the DNA better, so the J call may be wrong. This CDR3 has 13 residues. In germline, CDR1 is MNHEY, CDR2 SVGAGI. The CDR3 nucleotides are TGTGCCAGCAGTTACTCTGAGGGCCTCGAGCAGTACTTC. Its translation: CASSYSEGLEQYF.

The chain has TRBV4-1 and TRBJ2-7; D is undetermined. The CDR3 length is 13 residues. Trimming shortened V by 1 base and J by 3 bases, and 7 bases separated the two germline ends. Germline V gives CDR1 MGHRA, CDR2 YSYEKL. DNA for the CDR3: TGCGCCAGCAGCCAAGCCCGGCTCTACGAGCAGTACTTC. Amino acid sequence: CASSQARLYEQYF.

V is TRBV29-1 and J is TRBJ2-7; 8 bases match TRBD1. Germline V gives CDR1 SQVTM, CDR2 ANQGSEA. The CDR3 sequence is 12 residues long. J was trimmed by 5 bases and V by 7 bases; bases with no gene match: 7. The DNA for the CDR3 is TGCAGCGCCTCGGACAGGGCCCACGAGCAGTACTTC. It translates to CSASDRAHEQYF.

V gene TRBV29-1 combines with J gene TRBJ2-3, with D unresolved. The CDR3 totals 12 residues. In germline, CDR1 is SQVTM, CDR2 ANQGSEA. Trimming stripped 5 bases from V and 5 bases from J, with 11 bases between. The CDR3 DNA is TGCAGCGTTATCGGTCTACGAGATACGCAGTATTTT. Translating gives CSVIGLRDTQYF.

The chain combines TRBV5-6 with TRBJ2-7; D perhaps matches TRBD2 (5 bases). The CDR3 has 16 amino acids. Germline V gene data show CDR1 as SGHDT and CDR2 as YYEEEE. Trimming cost V 4 bases and J 2 bases, with 19 bases left between them. CDR3 residues: CASSPGITITPYEQYF. The CDR3 DNA follows: TGTGCCAGCAGCCCGGGAATCACTATTACACCCTACGAGCAGTACTTC.